The clone carrying this T cell receptor beta chain was observed once. This record belongs to a study of OX40 agonist ivuxolimab in advanced cancers. The CDR3 consists of 13 residues. V was pared by 4 bases and J by 10 bases, with 8 bases of the junction left unmatched. Germline V CDR1 and CDR2: SGDLS, YYNGEE. Profiled with immunoSEQ multiplex PCR; TCRdb holds only in-frame clones, not every one. The sample records approximately 23,000 clones, 65% to 90% being singletons. This TCR was recovered from an adult with an advanced solid tumor such as melanoma, head and neck, liver or kidney cancer. The specimen comprised CD4+ or CD8+ T cells sorted from blood, sampled in a trial of the OX40 agonist ivuxolimab. The rearrangement links TRBV9 to TRBJ2-1, with 7 bases matching TRBD2. CDR3 residues: CASSPASGLEQFF. CDR3 nucleotides: TGTGCCAGCAGCCCAGCTAGCGGTTTAGAGCAGTTCTTC.